The clone carrying this T cell receptor beta chain has only one observation. The target antigen is unknown. These data are taken from a study of cytomegalovirus exposure and HLA in healthy donors. Broader study findings: Accurate HLA-A and HLA-B prediction from TCR beta sequences was reported for most subjects. Later analysis demonstrated an association between a missense DCLRE1C variant and TCR beta V- and J-gene trimming. In a later analysis, HLA-C alleles had the fewest associated TCRs, DRB1 alleles the most. In a later analysis, several top co-occurrence clusters appeared linked to parvovirus B19, influenza, CMV and Epstein-Barr virus.

The PCR contained 60 Vbeta and 13 Jbeta primers. Profiled with immunoSEQ multiplex PCR; TCRdb holds only in-frame clones, not every one. The sample includes about 160,000 clones, roughly three quarters of them seen just once. V gave up 4 bases and J gave up 1 base, with 16 bases separating them. This CDR3 spans 16 amino acids. CDR1 is MNHEY, CDR2 SVGAGI, per germline. This clonotype was sampled from a man in his forties or fifties in good health and CMV-seropositive. The material sequenced was PBMCs. The rearrangement joins TRBV6-5 to TRBJ2-5; D is uncertain. This CDR3 reads CASSSHSRVPQETQYF. CDR3 nucleotides: TGTGCCAGCAGTTCCCATAGTCGGGTCCCCCAAGAGACCCAGTACTTC.